This record covers a single T cell receptor beta chain. The sample originates from a study of blood T cell repertoires in COVID-19. Per the original data handling: Estimation of nucleated cell counts was performed using reference gene primer amplification. Using immunoSEQ multiplex PCR, the repertoire was profiled, and TCRdb retains in-frame clones only, with some absent. From that table come the V and J calls and clone size; the DNA was used to work out D and trimming. This repertoire shows 200,000 to 250,000 clones, around 87% found once; its top ten account for approximately 7.2%. Germline CDR1 reads KGHSH; CDR2 reads LQKENI. V lost 6 bases and J lost 11, with 22 bases in between. The CDR3 extends over 14 amino acids.

This clonotype was obtained from a woman in her 70s with active or convalescent COVID-19. The chain links TRBV18 to TRBJ2-5; TRBD2 is a possible D gene (6 bases). Sequences were obtained from peripheral blood. The CDR3 is CASSELESTREQYF. CDR3 DNA sequence: TGTGCCAGCTCGGAGCTCGAGTCGACTAGGGAGCAGTACTTC.